This TCR beta chain is drawn from a study of CD8 T cells in ankylosing spondylitis. The CDR3 length is 15 residues. From germline, CDR1 is SNHLY and CDR2 FYNNEI. J lost 7 bases, V lost 4 bases, and 9 bases had no gene match. Study-level findings and limits: The clones that were linked to disease were reported to be significantly enriched in matched synovial fluid samples from ankylosing spondylitis patients. Characteristic of ankylosing spondylitis blood, it appeared, was a TCR beta motif comprising 7 to 9 highly homologous variants.

MiXCR was run by TCRdb on the 5' RACE reads, yielding one entry per CDR3 protein. Of around 390,000 distinct CDR3 sequences in the sample, 20% to 25% were seen once. This clonotype was detected a few times. Its antigen is undetermined. The chain has TRBV2 and TRBJ2-1; 8 bases are shared with TRBD2. This receptor was identified in a male donor with ankylosing spondylitis. The sample taken for sequencing was blood, either unsorted or a sorted T cell fraction (not recorded which). The CDR3 DNA is TGTGCCAGCAGTGGGGCCAGCGGGAGAGGGAATGAGCAGTTCTTC. It yields the protein CASSGASGRGNEQFF.